This record covers a single TCR beta chain. The antigen is unknown. The read ends 3 residues before the CDR3 terminus; that terminus is restored from the germline J gene. This specimen comes from a study of T cell clonality in common variable immunodeficiency. Germline V gives CDR1 SGHVS, CDR2 FNYEAQ. Germline trimming cut 1 base from V and 8 bases from J; bases unmatched to any gene: 6. This CDR3 has 15 residues. Donors gave about 5 to 9 ml heparinized peripheral whole blood. Study-level findings and limits: Fewer deletions and N-nucleotide insertions were reportedly seen in common variable immunodeficiency TCR beta sequences. Patient heterogeneity in the CVID cohort limited correlations between repertoire features and clinical complications. TCRbeta clonality was increased in CVID versus healthy controls.

Clones were read by immunoSEQ multiplex PCR, and TCRdb kept only the in-frame ones, dropping some. This sample carries 25,000 to 30,000 clones, none of them present only once. V is TRBV7-6 and J is TRBJ2-1; TRBD2 agrees at 9 bases. Sequencing was performed on peripheral blood mononuclear cells. The clonotype comes from a human donor with common variable immunodeficiency. Incomplete CDR3 DNA: TGTGCCAGCAGCTTAGTACCAGCGGGGGGTTATGAG. This sequence encodes CASSLVPAGGYE. The CDR3 in full is CASSLVPAGGYEQFF.